Each of the 18 T cell receptor beta chains below was sequenced from the same sample in a study of blood T cell repertoires in COVID-19 (dated by TCRdb to the early 2020s). Libraries came from the immunoSEQ multiplex PCR assay. Imported from immuneACCESS, the table was reduced by TCRdb to in-frame sequences with V and J called. These copies leave out some clones; in studies compared against another copy, an unresolved V gene accounts for under half, and the cause of the remainder is not known. This sample has around 49,000 clones in its table, and roughly 82% of those were observed once. Of the sample, about 2.9% falls within the top ten clones. The sample comprised peripheral blood. These receptors were taken from a woman aged 55-70 years with acute or convalescent COVID-19.

This rearrangement joins TRBV11-3 to TRBJ2-2; D might be TRBD1 (5 bases). The germline V and J ends were trimmed by 5 bases and 1 base, with 11 bases remaining between them. The CDR3 is 15 amino acids. CDR1 SGHNT and CDR2 YENEEA come from the germline V gene. The CDR3 sequence is CASSPSQGNTGELFF. CDR3 bases: TGTGCCAGCAGCCCCTCCCAGGGGAACACCGGGGAGCTGTTTTTT.

The chain employs TRBV19 and TRBJ1-2; perhaps TRBD1 as D (6 bases). Trimming cost V 5 bases and J 5 bases, with 12 bases left between them. The V gene's germline CDR1 is LNHDA and CDR2 SQIVND (reference sequence). The CDR3 runs 13 residues. The CDR3 DNA is TGTGCCAGTAGTCGGGGGGCAGAGTATGGCTACACCTTC. Translation: CASSRGAEYGYTF.

The V gene is TRBV5-1, the J gene TRBJ2-3, with D maybe TRBD2 (5 bases). There are 14 residues in the CDR3. Trimming took off 5 bases at V and 0 bases at J, with 10 bases between the two ends. Per the germline V gene, CDR1 is SGHRS and CDR2 is YFSETQ. CDR3 sequence (DNA): TGCGCCAGCAGACGGGAAACTAGCACAGATACGCAGTATTTT. This encodes CASRRETSTDTQYF.

V is TRBV3-1 (or the pseudogene TRBV3-2) and J is TRBJ2-1; 7 nucleotides line up with TRBD2. V shed 0 bases and J 14 bases; nucleotides not matched to a gene: 7. CDR1 and CDR2 (germline): LGHDT, YNNKEL (reference sequence). The CDR3 extends over 13 amino acids. The CDR3: CASSQDGKAGKFF. DNA for the CDR3: TGTGCCAGCAGCCAAGACGGGAAAGCGGGGAAGTTCTTC.

This clone has a handful of counts. The chain employs TRBV19 and TRBJ2-5, with 7 positions matching TRBD2. After removal of 9 bases from V and 5 bases from J, the junction contained 9 bases not matched to a gene. CDR3 length: 13 residues. Germline CDR1 and CDR2: LNHDA and SQIVND (reference sequence). The CDR3 sequence is CASQRDLGETQYF. DNA of the CDR3: TGTGCCAGCCAGCGGGATCTGGGTGAGACCCAGTACTTC. The full variable domain, its missing parts supplied by reference TRBV19 and TRBJ2-5, is DGGITQSPKYLFRKEGQNVTLSCEQNLNHDAMYWYRQDPGQGLRLIYYSQIVNDFQKGDIAEGYSVSREKKESFPLTVTSAQKNPTAFYLCASQRDLGETQYFGPGTRLLVL.

V gene TRBV5-6 combines with J gene TRBJ1-5; TRBD1 is a possible D gene (6 bases). Deletions cut 0 bases from V and 5 bases from J, with 12 bases between. CDR3 length equals 15 residues. Per germline, CDR1 SGHDT and CDR2 YYEEEE. DNA for the CDR3: TGTGCCAGCAGCTTGGAAGGGGGTGCTGATCAGCCCCAGCATTTT. Translating gives CASSLEGGADQPQHF.

With regard to this clone: One junction end does not reproduce the germline sequence, and a read error may be involved. The chain carries TRBV5-5 and TRBJ1-1; D might be TRBD1 (5 bases). This CDR3 is 14 amino acids long. From germline, CDR1 is SGHKS and CDR2 YYEKEE (reference sequence). CDR3 residues: CASSDYGAGRGPVF. As DNA, the CDR3 is TGTGCCAGCAGCGACTACGGGGCAGGGAGGGGACCGGTCTTT.

The chain couples TRBV5-6 to TRBJ2-3; 11 bases line up with TRBD1. The CDR3 runs to 17 residues. Germline trimming cut 4 bases from V and 2 bases from J; bases unmatched to any gene: 9. Germline V gene sequence: CDR1 SGHDT, CDR2 YYEEEE. CDR3 protein: CASSPLGTGGATDTQYF. CDR3 coding DNA: TGTGCCAGCAGCCCTTTAGGGACAGGGGGGGCCACAGATACGCAGTATTTT.

V and J are TRBV9 and TRBJ1-2; D is perhaps TRBD1 (5 bases). The CDR3 covers 15 residues. Deletions cut 3 bases from V and 0 bases from J, with 12 bases between. Germline V gene lookup returns CDR1 SGDLS and CDR2 YYNGEE. CDR3 nucleotide sequence: TGTGCCAGCAGCGGACAGCCAGCCTCTAACTATGGCTACACCTTC. This encodes CASSGQPASNYGYTF.

This chain joins TRBV6-5 and TRBJ1-5; tentatively, D is TRBD1 (5 bases). This CDR3 comprises 14 residues. Germline values: CDR1 MNHEY, CDR2 SVGAGI. The germline V and J ends were trimmed by 0 bases and 9 bases, with 12 bases remaining between them. DNA for the CDR3: TGTGCCAGCAGTTACTCTCAAGACAGTCGGCCCCAGCATTTT. Its translation is CASSYSQDSRPQHF.

The genes are TRBV5-1 and TRBJ2-1; D possibly corresponds to TRBD2 (7 bases). CDR1 SGHRS and CDR2 YFSETQ come from the germline V gene. V was shortened by 1 base and J by 5 bases, with 13 bases between the two germline ends. This CDR3 comprises 15 residues. The CDR3 protein is CASSLSGTRNNEQFF. The CDR3 DNA is TGCGCCAGCAGCTTGAGCGGGACACGGAACAATGAGCAGTTCTTC.

The gene calls are TRBV6-4 and TRBJ2-1; 11 bases map to TRBD2. The germline V gene has CDR1 MRHNA and CDR2 SNTAGT. The CDR3 is 15 residues long. V dropped 6 bases and J dropped 7; count of bases not matched to a gene: 8. CDR3 in DNA: TGTGCCAGCAGCAGTACTAGCGGGAGCACAAATGAGCAGTTCTTC. Translation: CASSSTSGSTNEQFF.

This sequence joins TRBV5-5 and TRBJ2-7; perhaps TRBD2 as D (6 bases). Per germline, CDR1 SGHKS and CDR2 YYEKEE (reference sequence). CDR3 length equals 15 residues. Trimming cost V 0 bases and J 4 bases, with 14 bases left between them. This CDR3 reads CASSLVGRGIYEQYF. The CDR3 nucleotides read TGTGCCAGCAGCTTGGTGGGGCGGGGTATTTACGAGCAGTACTTC.

This clone was counted a single time. The chain is built from TRBV19 and TRBJ1-1, with no clear D. CDR1 and CDR2 from the germline V gene are LNHDA and SQIVND (reference sequence). This CDR3 has 14 amino acids. Between the trimmed V and J ends, which lost 1 base and 4 bases, there was a span of 10 bases. DNA of the CDR3: TGTGCCAGTAGTATAGTATTGACTGGCACTGAAGCTTTCTTT. Protein: CASSIVLTGTEAFF.

The V gene is TRBV6-5, the J gene TRBJ1-2, with no clear D. Germline assignment: CDR1 MNHEY and CDR2 SVGAGI. The CDR3 is made up of 16 amino acids. V was pared by 1 base and J by 0 bases, with 12 bases between. As DNA, the CDR3 is TGTGCCAGCAGTTACTGGGAGGGTGCAGCTAACTATGGCTACACCTTC. This translates into CASSYWEGAANYGYTF.

The chain uses TRBV27 and TRBJ2-4; 7 positions match TRBD2. The CDR3 is 16 residues long. From germline, CDR1 is MNHEY and CDR2 SMNVEV (reference sequence). V was pared by 2 bases and J by 1 base, with 5 bases of the junction left unmatched. CDR3: CASSLIGGGAKNIQYF. The CDR3 DNA follows: TGTGCCAGCAGTTTAATCGGGGGAGGGGCCAAAAACATTCAGTACTTC.

The CDR3 protein is CASSPARQGDNYGYTF. The CDR3 DNA reads TGTGCCAGCAGTCCCGCCAGACAGGGGGATAACTATGGCTACACCTTC. The chain is built from TRBV27 and TRBJ1-2; 9 positions agree with TRBD1. Germline assignment: CDR1 MNHEY and CDR2 SMNVEV (reference sequence). The CDR3 loop spans 16 amino acids. The V segment lost 5 bases and the J segment 1 base; nucleotides outside the gene matches: 8.

This rearrangement joins TRBV20-1 to TRBJ1-5; possible D gene TRBD1, 6 bases. The germline V and J ends were trimmed by 3 bases and 1 base, with 10 bases remaining between them. The CDR3 is made up of 14 amino acids. The germline V gene has CDR1 DFQATT and CDR2 SNEGSKA (reference sequence). The CDR3 coding sequence is TGCAGTGCTAGTCTAGGGACAAGCAATCAGCCCCAGCATTTT. It specifies CSASLGTSNQPQHF.